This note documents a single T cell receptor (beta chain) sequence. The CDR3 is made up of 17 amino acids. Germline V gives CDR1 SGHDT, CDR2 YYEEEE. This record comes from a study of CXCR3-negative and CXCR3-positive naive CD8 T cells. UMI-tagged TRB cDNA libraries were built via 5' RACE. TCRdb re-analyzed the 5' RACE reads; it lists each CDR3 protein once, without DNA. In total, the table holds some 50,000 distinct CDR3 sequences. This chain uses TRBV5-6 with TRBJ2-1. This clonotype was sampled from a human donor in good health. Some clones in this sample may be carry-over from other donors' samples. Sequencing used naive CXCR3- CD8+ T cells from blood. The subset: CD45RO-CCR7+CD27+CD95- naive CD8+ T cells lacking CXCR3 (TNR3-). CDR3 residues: CASSHLLAESGYNEQFF.